This T cell receptor (beta chain) was captured in a study of T-cell memory formation after mild COVID-19. In the study overall: Largely, TCR clusters stayed within a single donor.

The V end lost 2 bases, the J end lost 2 bases, and 13 bases lay between the germline ends. The CDR3 has 15 residues. It was 5'RACE with constant-segment primers that produced the TCR alpha and TCR beta cDNA libraries, which carried sample barcodes and UMIs. One entry per CDR3 protein, called by TCRdb with MiXCR from the 5' RACE reads. Of 400,000 to 500,000 distinct CDR3 sequences in the sample, less than 25% are singletons; the top ten hold around 8.1%. This TCR was sampled from an adult woman who had mild COVID-19 (a few samples of this study predate the infection). Cell type and time point are not known. This chain uses TRBV12-3 or TRBV12-4 with TRBJ2-7; perhaps TRBD1 as D (6 bases). The source material was PBMCs or a T cell subset sorted from them (not recorded which). This CDR3 reads CASSLNAGDTYEQYF. The CDR3 nucleotides are TGTGCCAGCAGTTTAAATGCAGGGGATACCTACGAGCAGTACTTC.